The 25 T cell receptor beta chains reported below all come from one sample, sequenced in a study of molecular identifiers for immune sequencing clone quantification. One entry per CDR3 protein, called by TCRdb with MiXCR from the PCR reads. The sample lists approximately 97,000 distinct CDR3 sequences, roughly 24% occurring once. The sample consisted of naive CD8+ T cells from blood, with Jurkat cell RNA spiked in. Subset specified: FACS-sorted CD8+CD4-CCR7+CD45RA+ naive T cells. Source of these receptors: a human donor in good health. Some libraries in this study had Jurkat cell RNA spiked in.

In its sample, this clonotype was seen a few times. J is TRBJ2-1 and V is TRBV12-3 or TRBV12-4, with D perhaps matching TRBD1 (8 bases). The CDR3 extends over 16 amino acids. Deletions cut 3 bases from V and 4 bases from J, with 16 bases between. CDR3 amino acids: CASSFRTGRGYNEQFF. CDR3 bases: TGTGCCAGCAGTTTCCGGACAGGGAGGGGGTACAATGAGCAGTTCTTC.

The rearrangement uses TRBV4-1 and TRBJ2-1; 9 nucleotides match TRBD2. V lost 1 base to trimming and J lost 5 bases; unmatched junction nucleotides: 9. This CDR3 is 17 amino acids long. Germline V CDR1 and CDR2: MGHRA, YSYEKL. CDR3 coding DNA: TGCGCCAGCAGCCAAGCCTCAGGACTAGCGCATAACAATGAGCAGTTCTTC. Amino acids: CASSQASGLAHNNEQFF.

This clonotype was counted ten times or more. The chain joins TRBV27 to TRBJ2-3; D ambiguous. The CDR3 is 15 amino acids. Germline CDR1 reads MNHEY; CDR2 reads SMNVEV (reference sequence). V shed 0 bases and J shed 2 bases, with 9 bases lying between them. CDR3 coding DNA: TGTGCCAGCAGTTTATCGTCGGACGACACAGATACGCAGTATTTT. Protein: CASSLSSDDTDTQYF.

This clonotype was counted ten times or more. V is TRBV29-1 and J is TRBJ2-7; no definite D call. This CDR3 comprises 12 residues. Germline loops: CDR1 SQVTM, CDR2 ANQGSEA. The germline V and J ends were trimmed by 7 bases and 0 bases, with 10 bases remaining between them. CDR3 amino acids: CSAGDTSYEQYF. The DNA for the CDR3 is TGCAGCGCAGGTGACACCTCCTACGAGCAGTACTTC.

The rearrangement uses TRBV28 and TRBJ2-3; D possibly uses TRBD1 or TRBD2 (5 bases each). The ends were cut back, 4 bases at V and 2 bases at J, with 13 bases in the middle. The CDR3 spans 15 residues. Germline assignment: CDR1 MDHEN and CDR2 SYDVKM. The CDR3 sequence is CASSYRWGNTDTQYF. CDR3 in DNA: TGTGCCAGCAGTTACCGTTGGGGGAACACAGATACGCAGTATTTT.

Worth noting for this clonotype: A read error may explain this, as a much larger clone is one base away. This rearrangement joins TRBV12-3 or TRBV12-4 to TRBJ2-5; D is unresolved. The V end lost 2 bases, the J end lost 2 bases, and 6 bases lay between the germline ends. The CDR3 totals 13 residues. In DNA form, the CDR3 reads TGTGCCAGCAGTTTACTTGGTCAAGAGACCCAGTACTTC. Translated: CASSLLGQETQYF.

This clonotype was counted many times. The chain employs TRBV12-3 or TRBV12-4 and TRBJ2-6; possibly TRBD1 for D (5 bases). Between the trimmed V and J ends, which lost 2 bases and 2 bases, there was a span of 16 bases. This CDR3 spans 18 amino acids. CDR3 residues: CASSLHGQGSTGANVLTF. The CDR3 DNA sequence: TGTGCCAGCAGTTTACATGGTCAGGGATCCACTGGGGCCAACGTCCTGACTTTC.

A word on this clonotype: One base away lies a much larger clone, so this may be a sequencing read error. The gene calls are TRBV6-1 and TRBJ2-1, with a weak D call TRBD1 (6 bases). The CDR3 consists of 15 residues. CDR1 and CDR2 from the germline V gene are MNHNS and SASEGT. Trimming cost V 9 bases and J 7 bases, with 22 bases left between them. The CDR3 sequence is CARSLPGQGGNEQFF. The CDR3 nucleotides read TGTGCCAGGAGTTTACCGGGACAAGGCGGGAATGAGCAGTTCTTC.

This clonotype was seen at least ten times. V usage is TRBV7-2 and J usage is TRBJ1-5, with D perhaps TRBD1 (6 bases). Germline lookup yields CDR1 SGHTA and CDR2 FQGNSA. The CDR3 extends over 16 amino acids. The ends were cut back, 1 base at V and 2 bases at J, with 12 bases in the middle. The CDR3 coding sequence is TGTGCCAGCAGCTTAGGACGGGGGCATGGCAATCAGCCCCAGCATTTT. Translating it yields CASSLGRGHGNQPQHF.

There are many counts of this clonotype. V gene TRBV3-1 combines with J gene TRBJ2-7, with D unclear. Trimming pared 0 bases from V and 4 bases from J, leaving 16 bases between. Germline V gene sequence: CDR1 LGHDT, CDR2 YNNKEL (reference sequence). There are 16 residues in the CDR3. The DNA of the CDR3 is TGTGCCAGCAGCCAAGACGAAGGACGCCGAATATACGAGCAGTACTTC. Its translation: CASSQDEGRRIYEQYF.

About this clonotype itself: Compared with germline, one end of the junction differs, possibly owing to a read error. The chain has TRBV6-2 or TRBV6-3 and TRBJ1-5; tentative D call: TRBD1 (5 bases). This CDR3 has 17 amino acids. Germline assignment: CDR1 MNHEY and CDR2 SVGEGT. The CDR3 region is CARSYSVDRYSNQPQHF. CDR3 sequence (DNA): TGTGCCCGCAGTTACTCTGTTGACAGATATAGCAATCAGCCCCAGCATTTT.

The chain combines TRBV4-3 with TRBJ2-1; 8 nucleotides match TRBD2. After removal of 4 bases from V and 4 bases from J, the junction contained 9 bases not matched to a gene. CDR3 length: 16 residues. Germline assignment: CDR1 LGHNA and CDR2 YSLEER. The CDR3, as DNA: TGCGCCAGCAGCCGCGACGGGGGGGGGCCTTACAATGAGCAGTTCTTC. Its protein product is CASSRDGGGPYNEQFF.

This clonotype was picked up many times. The V gene is TRBV24-1, the J gene TRBJ2-7; D possibly corresponds to TRBD1 (6 bases). In germline, CDR1 is KGHDR, CDR2 SFDVKD. The CDR3 contains 14 residues. The V end lost 9 bases, the J end lost 1 base, and 15 bases lay between the germline ends. The CDR3 loop is CATSPGRGSYEQYF. For the CDR3, the DNA is TGTGCCACCTCCCCTGGCAGGGGTTCCTACGAGCAGTACTTC.

This clonotype was seen ten or more times. The V call is TRBV9, the J call TRBJ2-5; TRBD1 is a possible D gene (5 bases). The V gene lost 4 bases and the J gene lost 3 bases, with 13 bases spanning the gap. This CDR3 has 14 amino acids. Looked up from germline, CDR1 is SGDLS and CDR2 is YYNGEE. CDR3 DNA sequence: TGTGCCAGCAGCCCAGAAGGCAGGGAAGAGACCCAGTACTTC. Translating gives CASSPEGREETQYF.

As regards this clonotype: A much larger clone lies a single base off, so this may be a read error. The DNA is omitted, as the CDR3 cannot be located on it reliably, and the CDR3 follows TCRdb's listing. The J gene is TRBJ2-7, the V gene TRBV7-5. TRBV7-5 is noted as a pseudogene. The CDR3 is 15 amino acids long, termini counted. CDR3 amino acids: CISVPEACILYEQYF.

This clonotype was detected only a few times. The genes are TRBV28 and TRBJ1-1; D perhaps matches TRBD1 (5 bases). The CDR3 runs 12 residues. The ends were cut back, 4 bases at V and 11 bases at J, with 14 bases in the middle. The V gene's germline CDR1 is MDHEN and CDR2 SYDVKM. The chain's CDR3 is CASSWDARRAFF. The CDR3 DNA follows: TGTGCCAGCAGTTGGGACGCCCGCCGGGCTTTCTTT.

In this sample, this clonotype turned up a few times. The chain couples TRBV28 to TRBJ2-7; 12 bases align to TRBD2. V trimming: 3 bases; J trimming: 3 bases; junction bases outside the gene matches: 9. The CDR3 loop spans 17 amino acids. Germline V gene data show CDR1 as MDHEN and CDR2 as SYDVKM. For the CDR3, the DNA is TGTGCCAGCAGTTTGGCCTCACTAGCGGGAGGTATCTACGAGCAGTACTTC. Amino acids: CASSLASLAGGIYEQYF. Drawing the rest from reference TRBV28 and TRBJ2-7, the complete variable domain is DVKVTQSSRYLVKRTGEKVFLECVQDMDHENMFWYRQDPGLGLRLIYFSYDVKMKEKGDIPEGYSVSREKKERFSLILESASTNQTSMYLCASSLASLAGGIYEQYFGPGTRLTVT.

As to this clonotype: A much larger clone lies one base from this, so it may be a read error. This chain uses TRBV7-9 with TRBJ1-2, with no clear D. V was trimmed by 5 bases and J by 4 bases, leaving 20 bases between them. The CDR3 extends over 16 amino acids. The germline CDR1 and CDR2 sequences are SEHNR and FQNEAQ (reference sequence). The CDR3 sequence: CASSPTDGPSFYGYTF. CDR3 DNA sequence: TGTGCCAGCAGCCCTACCGACGGGCCCTCCTTCTATGGCTACACCTTC.

With regard to this clonotype: A much larger clone is a single base away; this may be a read error. Given the absence of the conserved phenylalanine or tryptophan at the CDR3 end, a read error is likely. This chain links TRBV27 with TRBJ2-3; D is ambiguous. V lost 3 bases, J lost 3 bases, and 13 bases lay in between. This CDR3 is built from 15 residues. Per germline, CDR1 MNHEY and CDR2 SMNVEV (reference sequence). CDR3 nucleotides: TGTGCCAGCAGTTTTATCGGACCGAGGACAGATACGCAGTATTCT. It yields the protein CASSFIGPRTDTQYS.

The V gene is TRBV2, the J gene TRBJ2-1; D gene uncertain. V lost 5 bases and J lost 5, with 13 bases in between. CDR1 and CDR2 from the germline V gene are SNHLY and FYNNEI. There are 14 residues in the CDR3. CDR3 in amino acids: CASSIRSSNNEQFF. The CDR3 nucleotides are TGTGCCAGCAGTATCAGGTCATCCAACAATGAGCAGTTCTTC.

This clonotype was seen at least ten times. The chain has TRBV7-9 and TRBJ1-1; 8 bases are a match to TRBD1. This CDR3 has 15 amino acids. The germline CDR1 and CDR2 sequences are SEHNR and FQNEAQ (reference sequence). Germline trimming cut 4 bases from V and 2 bases from J; bases unmatched to any gene: 6. CDR3 residues: CASSYDRGVNTEAFF. The DNA for the CDR3 is TGTGCCAGCAGCTACGACAGGGGCGTCAACACTGAAGCTTTCTTT.

This clonotype turned up a few times. A much bigger clone sits one base away, suggesting this may be a read error. J is TRBJ1-4 and V is TRBV7-6; D may be TRBD1 (5 bases). Germline V lookup: CDR1 SGHVS, CDR2 FNYEAQ. The CDR3 contains 13 residues. The CDR3 region is CVSSQRGDEKLFF. CDR3 sequence (DNA): TGTGTCAGCAGCCAACGGGGGGATGAAAAACTGTTTTTT.

Concerning this clonotype itself: A much larger clone sits a single nucleotide away, making a read error possible. This chain uses TRBV23-1 with TRBJ1-2, with 11 bases fitting TRBD1. TRBV23-1 is classed as an ORF, of uncertain function. This CDR3 contains 16 residues. CDR3: CASGQSKDRGLYGYTF. Written as DNA, the CDR3 is TGCGCCAGCGGTCAATCTAAGGACAGGGGGCTTTATGGCTACACCTTC.

This clonotype appeared many times. The chain joins TRBV9 to TRBJ1-3; a possible D gene is TRBD1 (5 bases). Per germline, CDR1 SGDLS and CDR2 YYNGEE. CDR3 length: 14 amino acids. Trimming took off 3 bases at V and 0 bases at J, with 7 bases between the two ends. The CDR3: CASSGDLSGNTIYF. CDR3 DNA: TGTGCCAGCAGCGGGGACCTCTCTGGAAACACCATATATTTT.

Only a few counts were recorded for this clonotype. A clone one base away is much larger, so this may be a read error. This chain joins TRBV7-9 and TRBJ2-7, with D tentatively TRBD2 (6 bases). This CDR3 has 15 residues. In germline, CDR1 is SEHNR, CDR2 FQNEAQ (reference sequence). CDR3 nucleotides: TGTGCCAGCAGCCCACGCGGGACTCCTCCCGGCGAGCTGTACTTC. Translated: CASSPRGTPPGELYF.